This passage covers 10 T cell receptor beta chains from one sample sequenced in a study of T cell responses to AZD1222 COVID-19 vaccine. Using immunoSEQ multiplex PCR, the repertoire was profiled, and TCRdb retains in-frame clones only, with some absent. The sample carries under 150,000 clones, 85% to 95% recorded once. Source: peripheral blood, taken on day 0 of AZD1222 vaccination. The receptors shown here come from an adult in good health.

The CDR3 nucleotides are TGTGCCAGCACCCAGACCCACAGTCTCTACACCTTC. Residues: CASTQTHSLYTF. V gene TRBV28 combines with J gene TRBJ1-2; D call uncertain. V lost 7 bases, J lost 10 bases, and 16 bases lay in between. The CDR3 runs to 12 residues. Germline loops: CDR1 MDHEN, CDR2 SYDVKM.

The chain joins TRBV3-1 (or the pseudogene TRBV3-2) to TRBJ1-4; D call uncertain. The CDR3 has 14 amino acids. V dropped 4 bases and J dropped 6 bases, with 12 bases sitting between them. Germline lookup yields CDR1 LGHDT and CDR2 YNNKEL (reference sequence). CDR3 protein: CASSPGRSYEKLFF. CDR3 DNA sequence: TGTGCCAGCAGCCCGGGCCGTTCTTATGAAAAACTGTTTTTT.

This chain connects TRBV5-1 to TRBJ2-3; 7 bases match TRBD1. The CDR3 sequence is 15 residues long. From germline, CDR1 is SGHRS and CDR2 YFSETQ. Germline trimming cut 2 bases from V and 1 base from J; bases unmatched to any gene: 4. The CDR3, as DNA: TGCGCCAGCAGCTTCCGGCAGGGGGGCACAGATACGCAGTATTTT. Amino acid sequence: CASSFRQGGTDTQYF.

The chain combines TRBV5-1 with TRBJ2-5; 9 bases fit TRBD1. CDR1 and CDR2 from the germline V gene are SGHRS and YFSETQ. The CDR3 covers 14 residues. V was pared by 7 bases and J by 6 bases, with 10 bases of the junction left unmatched. CDR3 nucleotides: TGCGCCAGCGGCGACAGGGGGGCGGTGAAGACCCAGTACTTC. It is translated as CASGDRGAVKTQYF.

This clone has just a few counts. The V and J genes are TRBV6-5 and TRBJ1-2; D not resolved. Germline lookup yields CDR1 MNHEY and CDR2 SVGAGI. Trimming took 6 bases from V and 4 from J, leaving 6 bases between them. This CDR3 has 11 residues. The CDR3 protein is CASRPSYGYTF. For the CDR3, the DNA is TGTGCCAGCAGGCCCAGCTATGGCTACACCTTC.

V gene TRBV6-1 combines with J gene TRBJ1-1, with TRBD1 as a possible D gene (6 bases). V was shortened by 2 bases and J by 3 bases, with 16 bases between the two germline ends. This CDR3 has 16 residues. The germline V gene has CDR1 MNHNS and CDR2 SASEGT. The CDR3 sequence is CASSELLGAGDTEAFF. The DNA of the CDR3 is TGTGCCAGCAGTGAACTTCTTGGGGCAGGGGACACTGAAGCTTTCTTT.

The genes are TRBV27 and TRBJ1-3; D is undetermined. Deletions cut 6 bases from V and 2 bases from J, with 11 bases between. The germline gives CDR1 MNHEY, CDR2 SMNVEV (reference sequence). The CDR3 covers 14 residues. The CDR3 protein is CASRTYAAGNTIYF. CDR3 DNA: TGTGCCAGCAGGACGTACGCGGCTGGAAACACCATATATTTT.

The chain is built from TRBV7-2 and TRBJ2-5, with 7 nucleotides matching TRBD2. The CDR3 totals 13 residues. Trimming at V came to 1 base and at J to 9 bases, leaving 5 bases not matched to a gene. The germline gives CDR1 SGHTA, CDR2 FQGNSA. CDR3: CASSLDRAGAQYF. CDR3 nucleotides: TGTGCCAGCAGCTTAGACCGGGCGGGGGCCCAGTACTTC.

This sequence joins TRBV3-1 (or the pseudogene TRBV3-2) and TRBJ1-4; TRBD1 is a possible D gene (6 bases). Germline lookup yields CDR1 LGHDT and CDR2 YNNKEL (reference sequence). CDR3 length: 14 amino acids. Trimming removed 2 bases from V and 12 bases from J, with 16 bases in between. The CDR3 nucleotides read TGTGCCAGCAGCCAACTCACAGGGTCTGCGGAACTGTTTTTT. Protein product: CASSQLTGSAELFF.

V usage is TRBV5-1 and J usage is TRBJ2-2, with 8 bases aligning to TRBD2. V shed 5 bases, J shed 7 bases, and the junction held 10 bases outside the gene matches. The CDR3 is 15 residues long. The germline V gene encodes CDR1 SGHRS and CDR2 YFSETQ. The CDR3 is CASSPVGTSGGELFF. CDR3 coding DNA: TGCGCCAGCAGTCCAGTTGGGACTAGTGGCGGGGAGCTGTTTTTT. The whole variable domain, remainder taken from reference TRBV5-1 and TRBJ2-2, is KAGVTQTPRYLIKTRGQQVTLSCSPISGHRSVSWYQQTPGQGLQFLFEYFSETQRNKGNFPGRFSGRQFSNSRSEMNVSTLELGDSALYLCASSPVGTSGGELFFGEGSRLTVL.